This T cell receptor beta chain was sequenced during a study of technical replicates of blood from several donors (TCRdb year 2017). Libraries were constructed by the immunoSEQ multiplex PCR assay. TCRdb obtained this table from immuneACCESS and retained in-frame rearrangements with V and J assigned. These tables miss some clones; where compared with another copy, unresolved V genes account for less than half of the shortfall, and the remainder is unexplained. The sample table shows 84,000 or so clones, and about 95% are seen once. The ten most abundant clones make up 0.25% to 0.3% of the sample. As concerns this clone: Its antigen target is currently unknown. No much larger clonotype is one base removed from it; base qualities were not supplied.

The germline V gene specifies SGHDT as CDR1 and YYEEEE as CDR2. Relative to germline, V is 1 base shorter and J is 8 bases shorter, with 12 bases between their ends. The cysteine opens and the phenylalanine closes a CDR3 of 13 amino acids. Of all the DNA, just the CDR3 is kept, 39 bases in frame from base 1. The TCR originated in a human donor in good health. The sample was T cells isolated from PBMCs. The sequence links TRBV5-6 to TRBJ1-2; no D gene call is confident. The CDR3 loop reads CASSLLPIEGYTF. Here is the DNA: TGTGCCAGCAGCTTGTTACCCATTGAGGGCTACACCTTC.